These 16 T cell receptor beta chains originate from one sample sequenced in a study of cytomegalovirus exposure and HLA in healthy donors. With 60 Vbeta and 13 Jbeta primers, the PCR was carried out. Repertoires were generated with immunoSEQ multiplex PCR, while TCRdb's copy carries only in-frame clones and drops some. This sample yields about 160,000 clones, of which around four fifths are seen a single time; approximately 1.9% belongs to the top ten. The sample was PBMCs. The receptors were sampled from a man younger than 35 in good health and CMV-seronegative.

CDR3 nucleotide sequence: TGCGCCACGTCGGGTAGCGGGAGACTGGATGAGCAGTTCTTC. Translating it yields CATSGSGRLDEQFF. J is TRBJ2-1 and V is TRBV4-1; 9 bases match TRBD2. CDR3 length: 14 residues. CDR1 MGHRA and CDR2 YSYEKL come from the germline V gene. Trimming removed 10 bases from V and 8 bases from J; junction bases left unmatched: 12.

This chain links TRBV15 with TRBJ1-3; the D is unclear. The germline V gene has CDR1 LNHNV and CDR2 YYDKDF (reference sequence). The CDR3 is 22 residues long. V lost 5 bases, J lost 0 bases, and 32 bases lay in between. CDR3 DNA: TGTGCCACCAGCCACTCAATTCTAGACTTAGGCGTTGGGTTCTACTCTGGAAACACCATATATTTT. This sequence encodes CATSHSILDLGVGFYSGNTIYF.

The genes are TRBV19 and TRBJ1-1; D is unresolved. The CDR3 runs 15 residues. Germline assignment: CDR1 LNHDA and CDR2 SQIVND (reference sequence). The germline V and J ends were trimmed by 0 bases and 1 base, with 9 bases remaining between them. CDR3 loop: CASSIDPSGNTEAFF. DNA for the CDR3: TGTGCCAGTAGTATAGACCCTAGTGGGAACACTGAAGCTTTCTTT.

V usage is TRBV9 and J usage is TRBJ1-2, with a weak D call TRBD1 (5 bases). V dropped 0 bases and J dropped 8 bases, with 17 bases sitting between them. The germline V gene encodes CDR1 SGDLS and CDR2 YYNGEE. This CDR3 spans 15 amino acids. The chain's CDR3 is CASSVDGEGRGGYTF. For the CDR3, the DNA is TGTGCCAGCAGCGTAGATGGGGAGGGGAGAGGGGGCTACACCTTC.

The chain recombines TRBV19 with TRBJ2-3; TRBD2 agrees at 12 bases. The CDR3 has 17 amino acids. V lost 1 base, J lost 2 bases, and 4 bases stayed unmatched. Germline lookup yields CDR1 LNHDA and CDR2 SQIVND (reference sequence). The CDR3 DNA sequence: TGTGCCAGTAGTATAGGACTAGCGGGGGAAAACACAGATACGCAGTATTTT. Residues: CASSIGLAGENTDTQYF.

On this clone itself: The junction and the germline gene differ at one end; a read error may be behind it. The rearrangement joins TRBV7-9 to TRBJ2-7; 7 bases are shared with TRBD1. CDR1 SEHNR and CDR2 FQNEAQ come from the germline V gene (reference sequence). The length of the CDR3 is 16 residues. CDR3 region: CSSSLEGRTGSFEQYF. The CDR3 DNA follows: TGTTCCAGCAGCTTAGAGGGAAGGACAGGCTCCTTCGAGCAGTACTTC.

About this clone itself: The same CDR3 arises from other DNA sequences in this sample as well. The chain joins TRBV5-1 to TRBJ2-3, with TRBD1 identical over 11 bases. Trimming took 7 bases from V and 4 from J; bases not matched to a gene: 5. Germline CDR1 reads SGHRS; CDR2 reads YFSETQ. There are 14 residues in the CDR3. The CDR3 region is CASSPGQGADTQYF. The DNA of the CDR3 is TGCGCCAGCTCCCCGGGACAGGGGGCAGATACGCAGTATTTT.

The chain couples TRBV5-4 to TRBJ2-1; 10 bases line up with TRBD2. The germline V gene has CDR1 SGHNT and CDR2 YYREEE (reference sequence). This CDR3 is built from 15 residues. The junction had 3 bases not matched to a gene; V was cut back by 3 bases and J by 3 bases. The CDR3 is CASSSGLAYYNEQFF. Written as DNA, the CDR3 is TGTGCCAGCAGCTCGGGACTAGCGTACTACAATGAGCAGTTCTTC.

The chain is built from TRBV5-1 and TRBJ2-5; the match to TRBD2 covers 14 bases. Per germline, CDR1 SGHRS and CDR2 YFSETQ. V shed 2 bases, J shed 4 bases, and the junction held 1 base outside the gene matches. The CDR3 is 15 amino acids. The CDR3 reads CASSFGTSGGETQYF. In DNA form, the CDR3 reads TGCGCCAGCAGCTTCGGGACTAGCGGGGGAGAGACCCAGTACTTC.

The rearrangement uses TRBV13 and TRBJ2-2; 7 bases are a match to TRBD2. With V trimmed by 2 bases and J by 0 bases, 6 bases remained unmatched. CDR3 size: 17 residues. Germline loops: CDR1 PRHDT, CDR2 FYEKMQ (reference sequence). In nucleotides, the CDR3 is TGTGCCAGCAGCTTACCCCGTGGGGGGGCGAACACCGGGGAGCTGTTTTTT. Its protein product is CASSLPRGGANTGELFF.

A single count supports this clone. The gene calls are TRBV6-1 and TRBJ2-7; 9 bases map to TRBD1. Unmatched junction bases numbered 13, after V lost 0 bases and J lost 4 bases. The germline gives CDR1 MNHNS, CDR2 SASEGT. The CDR3 has 18 residues. The CDR3 DNA reads as TGTGCCAGCAGTGAAGCAGGGACAGGGAATTTCCCTAGTTACGAGCAGTACTTC. Translating gives CASSEAGTGNFPSYEQYF.

The chain combines TRBV28 with TRBJ1-1, with 8 bases aligning to TRBD1. The trim removed 3 bases at V and 0 bases at J, leaving 21 bases unmatched. The CDR3 extends over 21 amino acids. From germline, CDR1 is MDHEN and CDR2 SYDVKM. CDR3 protein: CASSFPQWSPGQGGMNTEAFF. DNA for the CDR3: TGTGCCAGCAGTTTCCCTCAATGGAGCCCCGGACAGGGAGGGATGAACACTGAAGCTTTCTTT.

V gene TRBV28 combines with J gene TRBJ2-7; TRBD1 is a possible D gene (5 bases). Germline CDR1 is MDHEN and CDR2 is SYDVKM. V lost 7 bases, J lost 1 base, and 23 bases lay in between. CDR3 size: 17 residues. This chain's CDR3 is CASTTMVWAGISYEQYF. CDR3 bases: TGTGCCAGCACCACAATGGTTTGGGCAGGGATATCCTACGAGCAGTACTTC.

The chain joins TRBV12-5 to TRBJ2-3; no reliable D call. Germline CDR1 and CDR2: LGHNT and FRNRAP. The V end lost 5 bases, the J end lost 6 bases, and 6 bases lay between the germline ends. The CDR3 length is 11 residues. CDR3 sequence reads: CASGREDTQYF. In DNA form, the CDR3 reads TGTGCTAGTGGTCGCGAGGATACGCAGTATTTT.

The V gene is TRBV7-6, the J gene TRBJ2-7; unclear D gene. Germline CDR1 SGHVS, CDR2 FNYEAQ. This CDR3 has 14 amino acids. V lost 1 base, J lost 0 bases, and 7 bases lay in between. The CDR3 nucleotides read TGTGCCAGCAGCTTAGTTGGAGCCTCCTACGAGCAGTACTTC. Amino acids: CASSLVGASYEQYF.

This clone was picked up one time. This chain connects TRBV11-1 to TRBJ2-2, with a possible D match to TRBD2 (5 bases). The CDR3 is 14 amino acids. Per the germline V gene, CDR1 is SGHAT and CDR2 is FQDESV (reference sequence). Trimming stripped 5 bases from V and 6 bases from J, with 13 bases between. CDR3 coding DNA: TGTGCCAGCAGCCTAATGACCGGGGCCGGGGAGCTGTTTTTT. Translating gives CASSLMTGAGELFF.